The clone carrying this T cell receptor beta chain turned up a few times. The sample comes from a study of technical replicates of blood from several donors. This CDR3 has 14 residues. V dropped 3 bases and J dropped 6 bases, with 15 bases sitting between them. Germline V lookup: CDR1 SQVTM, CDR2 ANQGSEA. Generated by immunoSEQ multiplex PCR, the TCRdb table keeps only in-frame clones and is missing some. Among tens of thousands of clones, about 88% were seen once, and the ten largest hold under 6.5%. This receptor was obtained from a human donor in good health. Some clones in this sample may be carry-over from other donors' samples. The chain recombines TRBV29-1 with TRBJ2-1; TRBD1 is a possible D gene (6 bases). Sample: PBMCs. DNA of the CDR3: TGCAGCGTTGACACAGGGACGAGGACCAATGAGCAGTTCTTC. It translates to CSVDTGTRTNEQFF.